This T cell receptor beta chain is drawn from a study of human T cells and chemical hapten exposure. Germline V gene lookup returns CDR1 LGHDT and CDR2 YNNKEL (reference sequence). CDR3 length: 19 residues. After removal of 2 bases from V and 0 bases from J, the junction contained 7 bases not matched to a gene. TCRdb re-called the RACE reads through MiXCR, storing one row per CDR3 protein. The data show roughly 100,000 distinct CDR3 sequences, with 12% seen just once and around 1.7% held by the top ten. Overall study findings and caveats: The presence of alopecia in the donors means their immune response may differ from healthy people's.

Time point noted: pre-sensitization, week 0. Documented treatment: therapeutic diphenylcyclopropenone sensitization with weekly scalp DPC. This clonotype has at least ten counts. Its antigen is not identified. This sample comprised whole blood, obtained in connection with sensitization to the hapten diphenylcyclopropenone (DPC). The TCR sequence derives from a woman aged 50 to 65 with alopecia areata. Some clones in this sample may be carry-over from other donors' samples. The V gene is TRBV3-1, the J gene TRBJ2-1, with 13 bases aligning to TRBD2. DNA for the CDR3: TGTGCCAGCAGCCAACCTACTAGCGGGGGGGGAAGCTCCTACAATGAGCAGTTCTTC. It encodes CASSQPTSGGGSSYNEQFF.